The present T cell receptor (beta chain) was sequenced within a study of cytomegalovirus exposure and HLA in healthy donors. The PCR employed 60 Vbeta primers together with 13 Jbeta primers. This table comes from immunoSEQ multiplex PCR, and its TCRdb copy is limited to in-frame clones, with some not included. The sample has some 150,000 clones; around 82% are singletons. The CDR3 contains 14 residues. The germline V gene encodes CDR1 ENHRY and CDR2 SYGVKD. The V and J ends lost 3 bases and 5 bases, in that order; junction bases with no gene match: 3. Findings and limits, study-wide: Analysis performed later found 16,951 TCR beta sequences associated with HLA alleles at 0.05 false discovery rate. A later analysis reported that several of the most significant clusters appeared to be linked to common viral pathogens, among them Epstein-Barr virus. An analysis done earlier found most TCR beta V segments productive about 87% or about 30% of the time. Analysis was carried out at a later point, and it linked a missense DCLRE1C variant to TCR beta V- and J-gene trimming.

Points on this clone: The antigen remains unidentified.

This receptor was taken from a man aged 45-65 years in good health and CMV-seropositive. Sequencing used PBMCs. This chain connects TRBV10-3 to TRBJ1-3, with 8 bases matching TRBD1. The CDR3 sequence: CAISDRGRRNTIYF. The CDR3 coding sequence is TGTGCCATCAGTGACAGGGGGCGAAGAAACACCATATATTTT.